This T cell receptor (beta chain) was sequenced during a study of blood T cell repertoires in COVID-19 (dated by TCRdb to 2018 to 2020). General notes on the study: The collaborator samples originated in the United States, Italy and Spain and spanned the acute and convalescent phases of COVID-19. The material from the prospective study consisted of cDNA or gDNA derived from T cells, B-cell-depleted T cells, or PBMCs. Deeply sampled blood TCRbeta repertoires from subjects exposed to, actively infected with, or recovered from COVID-19 were included in the dataset. The repertoires were released in a freely available public database intended as a resource for research on the immune response to SARS-CoV-2. The samples were drawn from the first 160 participants of the ongoing ImmuneRACE study and from some 1,300 subjects provided by 6 global collaborators. Nearly every sample came with metadata listing a de-identified subject ID, COVID-19 status, age in years and sex. Where available, HLA class I and class II types were taken from metadata supplied by the sample provider and were not determined by assay-based typing.

One collaborating source in Seattle enrolled patients while the patients were actively infected and followed the patients over time throughout the course of disease. Whole blood was collected in K2EDTA tubes by collaborating institutions according to the institutions' own protocols. For TCRbeta analysis, collaborator samples were shipped as frozen whole blood, as isolated PBMCs, or as DNA extracted from either sample type. Study-wide conclusions, independent of this receptor: The amount of clinical and demographic metadata varied by source and participant and was provided uncurated.

Based on the germline V gene, the CDR1 and CDR2 sequences are SGHAT and FQNNGV. V loses 1 base of germline sequence and J loses 5 bases, and the interval between the two ends is 12 bases. From cysteine to phenylalanine, the CDR3 is 14 amino acids long. Solely the CDR3 DNA is kept, with 42 bases framed from the first base. TCRbeta CDR3 regions were amplified from genomic DNA by means of the immunoSEQ Assay, a bias-controlled multiplex PCR. The original pipeline was this. Within the assay, amplification of reference gene primers was used to estimate how many nucleated cells each sample contained. Sequence reads were collapsed and filtered to measure the absolute abundance of every unique TCRbeta CDR3 rearrangement. Productive Simpson clonality was computed per sample as the square root of Simpson's diversity index over productive rearrangements. In its TCRdb copy, this immuneACCESS table keeps in-frame sequences only and misses some clones. Where compared with another copy, unresolved V genes explain less than half of these, and the others have no known cause. The D gene and trimming were derived from the DNA, and the V and J assignments and clone size from that table. This sample holds about 150,000 clones; roughly 81% were observed only once. The ten largest clones take up roughly 2.5% of the sample.

This clone was seen many times. Its antigen is still unknown. Base qualities are not at hand, and no much larger clone is one base apart. The sample consisted of peripheral blood. The clonotype comes from a woman older than 75 with COVID-19, enrolled during active disease. Recombination joined TRBV11-2 with TRBJ2-7, and the D gene may be TRBD2, 5 bases matching. Here is the DNA: TGTGCCAGCAGCTTAGGGGGTGCCGGGGACGAGCAGTACTTC. It translates as CASSLGGAGDEQYF. This CDR3, with the reference TRBV11-2 and TRBJ2-7 proteins standing in past its ends, gives the full variable domain EAGVAQSPRYKIIEKRQSVAFWCNPISGHATLYWYQQILGQGPKLLIQFQNNGVVDDSQLPKDRFSAERLKGVDSTLKIQPAKLEDSAVYLCASSLGGAGDEQYFGPGTRLTVT.